The T cell receptor (beta chain) described here comes from a study of T-cell reconstitution after alpha-beta-depleted transplantation in children. Library preparation (for TCRbeta) was performed with unique molecular identifiers. TCRdb ran MiXCR on the PCR reads and lists one entry per CDR3 protein. The table includes 250,000 to 350,000 distinct CDR3 sequences, about 10% detected once. Looked up from germline, CDR1 is MNHEY and CDR2 is SVGEGT. The CDR3 extends over 14 amino acids. V dropped 3 bases and J dropped 1 base, with 10 bases sitting between them. This clonotype has more than one count but fewer than ten.

The receptor was isolated from a human donor who donated a stem cell graft to a child with SCID. The specimen was PBMCs from the stem cell graft donor, collected from the stem cell graft. This chain uses TRBV6-2 or TRBV6-3 with TRBJ2-7; D gene ambiguous. The CDR3 loop reads CASSYSVTSYEQYF. In nucleotides, the CDR3 is TGTGCCAGCAGTTATTCGGTGACATCCTACGAGCAGTACTTC.